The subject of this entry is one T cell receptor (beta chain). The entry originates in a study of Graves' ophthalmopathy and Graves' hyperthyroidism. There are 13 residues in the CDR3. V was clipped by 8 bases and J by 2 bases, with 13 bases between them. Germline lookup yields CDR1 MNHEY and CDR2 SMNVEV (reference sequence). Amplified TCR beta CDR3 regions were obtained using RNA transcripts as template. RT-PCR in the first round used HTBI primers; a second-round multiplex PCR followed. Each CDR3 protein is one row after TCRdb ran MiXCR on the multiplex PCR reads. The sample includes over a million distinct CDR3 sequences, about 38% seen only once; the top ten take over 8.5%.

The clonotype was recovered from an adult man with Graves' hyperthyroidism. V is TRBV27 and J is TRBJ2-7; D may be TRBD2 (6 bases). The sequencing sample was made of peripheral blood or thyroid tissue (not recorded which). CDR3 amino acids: CASGGTPAYEQYF. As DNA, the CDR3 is TGTGCCAGCGGAGGGACTCCCGCCTACGAGCAGTACTTC.